The 30 T cell receptor beta chains listed next were all sequenced from one sample in a study of blood T cell repertoires in COVID-19. TCRdb's table, derived via immunoSEQ multiplex PCR, lists solely in-frame clones and lacks some. The sample has some 330,000 clones, 87% seen once. The sample comprised PBMCs or T cells enriched from blood (not recorded which). These receptors were obtained from a man aged 40-55 years in a cohort exposed to, infected with or recovered from COVID-19 (not recorded which).

This chain joins TRBV20-1 and TRBJ1-5; D gene unclear. The CDR3 spans 12 residues. The ends were cut back, 3 bases at V and 4 bases at J, with 7 bases in the middle. The germline CDR1 and CDR2 sequences are DFQATT and SNEGSKA (reference sequence). CDR3 sequence: CSASNRNQPQHF. The CDR3 DNA follows: TGCAGTGCTAGTAATCGGAATCAGCCCCAGCATTTT.

The chain is built from TRBV28 and TRBJ2-5, with 9 bases identical to TRBD1. The CDR3 totals 13 residues. Per the germline V gene, CDR1 is MDHEN and CDR2 is SYDVKM. The junction had 4 bases not matched to a gene; V was cut back by 7 bases and J by 4 bases. The CDR3 loop is CASNYRGRETQYF. The CDR3 nucleotides read TGTGCCAGCAATTACAGGGGGCGAGAGACCCAGTACTTC.

CDR3 DNA: TGTGCCATCAGTGATAAAAACACCATATATTTT. Translated: CAISDKNTIYF. The chain combines TRBV10-3 with TRBJ1-3; D is unclear. Trimming took off 3 bases at V and 6 bases at J, with 3 bases between the two ends. This CDR3 region has 11 residues. CDR1 ENHRY and CDR2 SYGVKD come from the germline V gene.

V usage is TRBV28 and J usage is TRBJ1-1; D call uncertain. V dropped 2 bases and J dropped 1 base, with 8 bases sitting between them. The CDR3 loop spans 14 amino acids. The germline gives CDR1 MDHEN, CDR2 SYDVKM. CDR3: CASSLELRNTEAFF. For the CDR3, the DNA is TGTGCCAGCAGTTTAGAACTCCGGAACACTGAAGCTTTCTTT.

A word on this clone: At the DNA level, this CDR3 is encoded by other sequences in the same sample as well. V is TRBV7-9 and J is TRBJ1-1; 8 nucleotides align to TRBD1. Germline CDR1 and CDR2: SEHNR and FQNEAQ (reference sequence). The CDR3 is 13 amino acids. The ends lost 1 base at V and 5 bases at J; junction bases unmatched: 0. CDR3 protein: CASSLGQGTEAFF. DNA for the CDR3: TGTGCCAGCAGCTTAGGACAGGGGACTGAAGCTTTCTTT.

The chain couples TRBV10-3 to TRBJ2-7; 7 bases agree with TRBD1. Losses at the gene ends were 6 bases for V and 1 base for J; bases not matched to a gene: 3. Germline V gene lookup returns CDR1 ENHRY and CDR2 SYGVKD. The CDR3 totals 13 residues. The CDR3 nucleotides are TGTGCCATCAGCGGGACAGAGTCCTACGAGCAGTACTTC. The encoded protein is CAISGTESYEQYF.

The CDR3 DNA is TGTGCCAGTAGTTCTAGCGGGAGGGTCTACAATGAGCAGTTCTTC. It codes for CASSSSGRVYNEQFF. The chain uses TRBV19 and TRBJ2-1; TRBD2 matches 12 bases. This CDR3 comprises 15 residues. The V segment lost 5 bases and the J segment 3 bases; nucleotides outside the gene matches: 2. Germline V lookup: CDR1 LNHDA, CDR2 SQIVND (reference sequence). The entire variable domain, with the rest obtained from reference TRBV19 and TRBJ2-1, is as follows: DGGITQSPKYLFRKEGQNVTLSCEQNLNHDAMYWYRQDPGQGLRLIYYSQIVNDFQKGDIAEGYSVSREKKESFPLTVTSAQKNPTAFYLCASSSSGRVYNEQFFGPGTRLTVL.

For the CDR3, the DNA is TGTGCCAGCTTCCCCGGGACAGGGGGCACAGGTGAAAAACTGTTTTTT. Protein: CASFPGTGGTGEKLFF. V is TRBV19 and J is TRBJ1-4; TRBD1 agrees at 12 bases. Germline assignment: CDR1 LNHDA and CDR2 SQIVND (reference sequence). The ends lost 9 bases at V and 7 bases at J; junction bases unmatched: 12. The CDR3 is 16 residues long. Drawing the rest from reference TRBV19 and TRBJ1-4, the complete variable domain is DGGITQSPKYLFRKEGQNVTLSCEQNLNHDAMYWYRQDPGQGLRLIYYSQIVNDFQKGDIAEGYSVSREKKESFPLTVTSAQKNPTAFYLCASFPGTGGTGEKLFFGSGTQLSVL.

V is TRBV2 and J is TRBJ1-2; D is possibly TRBD1 (5 bases). This CDR3 region has 15 residues. Between the trimmed V and J ends, which lost 4 bases and 6 bases, there was a span of 18 bases. From germline, CDR1 is SNHLY and CDR2 FYNNEI. The CDR3: CASSGGVGHPDGYTF. The CDR3 DNA reads TGTGCCAGCAGTGGGGGGGTCGGACACCCCGATGGCTACACCTTC.

This clone was observed a few times. This chain joins TRBV10-3 and TRBJ2-1; 8 bases are a match to TRBD2. This CDR3 is 15 amino acids long. The germline V gene has CDR1 ENHRY and CDR2 SYGVKD. The V and J ends lost 6 bases and 8 bases, in that order; junction bases with no gene match: 12. CDR3 bases: TGTGCCATCAGCGAAGGAACTAGCGGAGGCCATGAGCAGTTCTTC. Its translation is CAISEGTSGGHEQFF.

V usage is TRBV11-3 and J usage is TRBJ2-1, with a tentative D call TRBD2 (5 bases). The germline V gene has CDR1 SGHNT and CDR2 YENEEA. V gave up 5 bases and J gave up 5 bases, with 16 bases separating them. The CDR3 runs 15 residues. The DNA for the CDR3 is TGTGCCAGCAGCCCGGACTCCGGGCTTAACAATGAGCAGTTCTTC. Encoded protein: CASSPDSGLNNEQFF.

The V gene is TRBV5-1, the J gene TRBJ2-7, with 11 bases lining up with TRBD2. The CDR3 is 15 amino acids. J gave up 1 base and V 4 bases, and 4 bases lay outside the gene matches. CDR1 and CDR2 from the germline V gene are SGHRS and YFSETQ. The DNA of the CDR3 is TGCGCCAGCAGCAAGGGGACTAGCGGATCCTACGAGCAGTACTTC. Its protein product is CASSKGTSGSYEQYF.

CDR3 residues: CASSDGRNTGELFF. For the CDR3, the DNA is TGTGCCAGCAGTGATGGGAGAAACACCGGGGAGCTGTTTTTT. The chain carries TRBV6-1 and TRBJ2-2; a possible D gene is TRBD2 (5 bases). This CDR3 region has 14 residues. Trimming removed 3 bases at V and 2 bases at J, with 7 bases between. Germline loops: CDR1 MNHNS, CDR2 SASEGT.

The genes are TRBV7-2 and TRBJ2-5; 8 bases match TRBD2. V dropped 4 bases and J dropped 10; count of bases not matched to a gene: 14. This CDR3 comprises 15 residues. Germline values: CDR1 SGHTA, CDR2 FQGNSA. The CDR3 sequence: CASSSSGPNRGSQYF. The CDR3 region has the DNA TGTGCCAGCAGCTCTAGCGGGCCCAACCGGGGGAGCCAGTACTTC.

The V and J genes are TRBV6-5 and TRBJ2-1; 7 positions agree with TRBD2. The CDR3 totals 14 residues. V gave up 8 bases and J gave up 6 bases; unmatched junction bases: 10. CDR1 and CDR2 from the germline V gene are MNHEY and SVGAGI. The CDR3 region is CASLGGNLRNEQFF. The CDR3, as DNA: TGTGCCAGCCTCGGGGGGAACCTTCGCAATGAGCAGTTCTTC.

The V and J genes are TRBV21-1 and TRBJ1-1; the table's D call TRBD1 went unverified against the DNA. TRBV21-1 is labeled a pseudogene. The CDR3 is 15 residues long. The CDR3 coding sequence is TGTGCCAGCAGCAGACCAGGGACATTGAACACTGAAGCTTTCTTT. Protein: CASSRPGTLNTEAFF.

This chain joins TRBV5-1 and TRBJ1-1; maybe TRBD1 (5 bases). Per the germline V gene, CDR1 is SGHRS and CDR2 is YFSETQ. This CDR3 is 13 amino acids long. V gave up 4 bases and J gave up 4 bases, with 11 bases separating them. This CDR3 is CASSPGGPTEAFF. DNA of the CDR3: TGCGCCAGCAGCCCCGGGGGTCCCACTGAAGCTTTCTTT.

The chain links TRBV5-4 to TRBJ1-1; D may be TRBD1 (6 bases). The CDR3 consists of 15 residues. Germline V lookup: CDR1 SGHNT, CDR2 YYREEE (reference sequence). The V gene lost 3 bases and the J gene lost 0 bases, with 12 bases spanning the gap. The CDR3 loop reads CASSSTTGLNTEAFF. The CDR3 DNA is TGTGCCAGCAGCTCGACGACAGGACTGAACACTGAAGCTTTCTTT.

The rearrangement joins TRBV5-1 to TRBJ2-1, with a tentative D call TRBD2 (5 bases). V was shortened by 4 bases and J by 0 bases, with 17 bases between the two germline ends. This CDR3 has 17 amino acids. Germline V gene lookup returns CDR1 SGHRS and CDR2 YFSETQ. The CDR3, as DNA: TGCGCCAGCAGCCCCCTACCCGTCGGGGTCTCCTACAATGAGCAGTTCTTC. This sequence encodes CASSPLPVGVSYNEQFF. Based on the CDR3 plus reference TRBV5-1 and TRBJ2-1, the full variable domain is KAGVTQTPRYLIKTRGQQVTLSCSPISGHRSVSWYQQTPGQGLQFLFEYFSETQRNKGNFPGRFSGRQFSNSRSEMNVSTLELGDSALYLCASSPLPVGVSYNEQFFGPGTRLTVL.

This clone came up a few times. The chain carries TRBV10-3 and TRBJ1-3; TRBD1 matches at 8 bases. This CDR3 is built from 15 residues. The ends lost 3 bases at V and 2 bases at J; junction bases unmatched: 3. Germline V lookup: CDR1 ENHRY, CDR2 SYGVKD. Here the CDR3 reads CAISEQGGAGNTIYF. The DNA for the CDR3 is TGTGCCATCAGTGAACAGGGGGGAGCTGGAAACACCATATATTTT.

The V call is TRBV3-1 (or the pseudogene TRBV3-2), the J call TRBJ2-1; TRBD2 aligns across 7 bases. With 3 bases clipped from V and 10 bases from J, the junction kept 9 bases outside the gene matches. CDR3 length equals 14 residues. Germline lookup yields CDR1 LGHDT and CDR2 YNNKEL (reference sequence). CDR3 sequence reads: CASSHPGLRLEQFF. The CDR3 DNA reads TGTGCCAGCAGCCATCCGGGACTACGTCTCGAGCAGTTCTTC.

The genes are TRBV19 and TRBJ2-2; D remains ambiguous. The CDR3 extends over 11 amino acids. Per germline, CDR1 LNHDA and CDR2 SQIVND (reference sequence). The V gene lost 6 bases and the J gene lost 7 bases, with 6 bases spanning the gap. CDR3 coding DNA: TGTGCCAGTAGCGGTTACGGGGAGCTGTTTTTT. This sequence encodes CASSGYGELFF. The full variable domain, with the rest looked up from reference TRBV19 and TRBJ2-2, is DGGITQSPKYLFRKEGQNVTLSCEQNLNHDAMYWYRQDPGQGLRLIYYSQIVNDFQKGDIAEGYSVSREKKESFPLTVTSAQKNPTAFYLCASSGYGELFFGEGSRLTVL.

The V and J genes are TRBV7-2 and TRBJ2-1; tentative D call: TRBD2 (5 bases). There are 15 residues in the CDR3. Germline lookup yields CDR1 SGHTA and CDR2 FQGNSA. Deletions cut 5 bases from V and 0 bases from J, with 11 bases between. The CDR3 region is CASSVTRDSYNEQFF. The DNA for the CDR3 is TGTGCCAGCAGCGTAACTAGGGACTCCTACAATGAGCAGTTCTTC.

This clone was seen just once. The chain has TRBV6-5 and TRBJ2-2; maybe TRBD2 (5 bases). The germline V and J ends were trimmed by 7 bases and 6 bases, with 12 bases remaining between them. This CDR3 is built from 13 residues. Germline CDR1 and CDR2: MNHEY and SVGAGI. The CDR3 here is CASMRVVAGELFF. The DNA for the CDR3 is TGTGCCAGCATGAGGGTAGTCGCCGGGGAGCTGTTTTTT.

This chain connects TRBV27 to TRBJ1-1; D gene ambiguous. There are 12 residues in the CDR3. V gave up 5 bases and J gave up 0 bases, with 4 bases separating them. Germline CDR1 reads MNHEY; CDR2 reads SMNVEV (reference sequence). CDR3 region: CASSQMNTEAFF. CDR3 in DNA: TGTGCCAGCAGTCAGATGAACACTGAAGCTTTCTTT.

The V and J genes are TRBV3-1 (or the pseudogene TRBV3-2) and TRBJ1-2; no clear D gene. Germline lookup yields CDR1 LGHDT and CDR2 YNNKEL (reference sequence). The CDR3 extends over 16 amino acids. V was trimmed by 0 bases and J by 6 bases, leaving 17 bases between them. CDR3 in amino acids: CASSQESGRGIHGYTF. The CDR3 bases are TGTGCCAGCAGCCAAGAGAGCGGCAGAGGAATCCATGGCTACACCTTC.

The V gene is TRBV6-5, the J gene TRBJ1-3; D uncertain. The CDR3 has 14 residues. CDR1 is MNHEY, CDR2 SVGAGI, per germline. V was cut by 6 bases and J by 2 bases, with 11 bases left in between. For the CDR3, the DNA is TGTGCCAGCAGAGGGAGCGGTGCTGGAAACACCATATATTTT. It specifies CASRGSGAGNTIYF.

Details on this clone: Other DNA sequences within the sample encode an identical CDR3. The chain has TRBV9 and TRBJ2-5, with D maybe TRBD2 (5 bases). The germline CDR1 and CDR2 sequences are SGDLS and YYNGEE. This CDR3 is 14 amino acids long. Trimming took 0 bases from V and 1 from J, leaving 7 bases between them. This chain's CDR3 is CASSVGGFQETQYF. Here the CDR3 DNA reads TGTGCCAGCAGCGTAGGCGGGTTCCAAGAGACCCAGTACTTC.

The V call is TRBV6-5, the J call TRBJ1-2, with D possibly being TRBD1 (6 bases). This CDR3 has 15 amino acids. Per germline, CDR1 MNHEY and CDR2 SVGAGI. V was pared by 5 bases and J by 0 bases, with 13 bases between. In nucleotides, the CDR3 is TGTGCCAGCAGTATACGGGACAAGGCTAACTATGGCTACACCTTC. Its translation: CASSIRDKANYGYTF.

This sequence joins TRBV7-8 and TRBJ2-1, with a weak D call TRBD1 (8 bases). The CDR3 sequence is 16 residues long. The germline V gene encodes CDR1 SGHVS and CDR2 FQNEAQ. V was shortened by 3 bases and J by 5 bases, with 17 bases between the two germline ends. Written as DNA, the CDR3 is TGTGCCAGCAGCTTCCTACAGGGGGGGATACACAATGAGCAGTTCTTC. It translates to CASSFLQGGIHNEQFF.